One sample yielded the 2 T cell receptor beta chains listed below, sequenced in a study of T cell responses to AZD1222 COVID-19 vaccine. Profiled with immunoSEQ multiplex PCR; TCRdb holds only in-frame clones, not every one. Of 120,000 or so clones listed, 92% are singletons. The source material was peripheral blood, sampled on day 0 of AZD1222 vaccination. Every receptor here comes from an adult in good health.

The chain has TRBV27 and TRBJ1-5; TRBD1 is a possible D gene (6 bases). The germline V gene has CDR1 MNHEY and CDR2 SMNVEV (reference sequence). CDR3 length: 16 residues. V dropped 5 bases and J dropped 2 bases, with 16 bases sitting between them. For the CDR3, the DNA is TGTGCCAGCAGTCCCCAAGGACAGAGGGGCAATCAGCCCCAGCATTTT. It codes for CASSPQGQRGNQPQHF.

This clone has just one count. J is TRBJ1-2 and V is TRBV28; 12 nucleotides line up with TRBD1. The V and J ends lost 6 bases and 7 bases, in that order; junction bases with no gene match: 6. CDR1 is MDHEN, CDR2 SYDVKM, per germline. This CDR3 is 14 amino acids long. CDR3 loop: CASSQGTGGSGYTF. In DNA, the CDR3 is TGTGCCAGCAGCCAAGGGACAGGGGGCTCTGGCTACACCTTC.